The 11 T cell receptor beta chains listed next were all sequenced from one sample in a study of identical twins. TCRdb processed the 5' RACE reads anew with MiXCR; each CDR3 protein has one entry. The sample lists over 600,000 distinct CDR3 sequences; less than 25% were seen once. These data were also reused for a study on T cells expressing NK-cell markers.

The sample taken for sequencing was PBMCs. These receptors all stem from a woman aged 18-29 years in good health.

Many counts were recorded for this clonotype. The rearrangement uses TRBV7-2 and TRBJ2-3; 11 bases are shared with TRBD1. Germline V CDR1 and CDR2: SGHTA, FQGNSA. The ends lost 3 bases at V and 6 bases at J; junction bases unmatched: 5. CDR3 size: 15 residues. As DNA, the CDR3 is TGTGCCAGCAGCTTTTTGGGACAGGGGGGTGATACGCAGTATTTT. Amino acid sequence: CASSFLGQGGDTQYF.

This clonotype came up a few times. The gene calls are TRBV5-6 and TRBJ2-1, with D perhaps TRBD1 (6 bases). The CDR3 is 13 residues long. The germline CDR1 and CDR2 sequences are SGHDT and YYEEEE. V was shortened by 4 bases and J by 4 bases, with 9 bases between the two germline ends. CDR3 amino acids: CASSAGEYNEQFF. The CDR3 region has the DNA TGTGCCAGCAGCGCAGGGGAATACAATGAGCAGTTCTTC.

This clonotype was seen only a few times. The gene calls are TRBV7-8 and TRBJ2-1; 8 positions agree with TRBD2. The CDR3 is 16 amino acids. J was trimmed by 4 bases and V by 3 bases; bases with no gene match: 8. Germline lookup yields CDR1 SGHVS and CDR2 FQNEAQ. The CDR3 DNA sequence: TGTGCCAGCAGCTTGACAAGCGGGGGCCGTTACAATGAGCAGTTCTTC. Protein: CASSLTSGGRYNEQFF.

This clonotype has a handful of counts. The V and J genes are TRBV6-5 and TRBJ2-7; 9 bases are shared with TRBD2. Trimming at V came to 0 bases and at J to 5 bases, leaving 5 bases not matched to a gene. CDR3 size: 15 residues. Germline CDR1 and CDR2: MNHEY and SVGAGI. CDR3 nucleotide sequence: TGTGCCAGCAGTTACTCGGCTAGCGGGACGGACGAGCAGTACTTC. Translated: CASSYSASGTDEQYF.

This clonotype was counted between two and nine times. V is TRBV30 and J is TRBJ2-7, with D possibly being TRBD1 (5 bases). Germline V gives CDR1 GTSNPN, CDR2 SVGIG (reference sequence). The V and J ends lost 0 bases and 4 bases respectively, with 10 bases between them. This CDR3 contains 13 residues. The CDR3 sequence: CAWSVLGRYEQYF. In DNA form, the CDR3 reads TGTGCCTGGAGTGTACTGGGGCGATACGAGCAGTACTTC.

The chain couples TRBV6-1 to TRBJ2-7; D is possibly TRBD2 (6 bases). This CDR3 region has 14 residues. V was shortened by 6 bases and J by 0 bases, with 12 bases between the two germline ends. CDR1 and CDR2 (germline): MNHNS, SASEGT. DNA of the CDR3: TGTGCCAGCAGCCCGGCGGGGAACTCCTACGAGCAGTACTTC. Translation: CASSPAGNSYEQYF.

The table lists this clonotype with many counts. The rearrangement links TRBV12-3 or TRBV12-4 to TRBJ2-1; 11 nucleotides agree with TRBD2. The CDR3 contains 14 residues. V trimming: 1 base; J trimming: 8 bases; junction bases outside the gene matches: 1. CDR3 in amino acids: CASSLELAGDEQFF. DNA for the CDR3: TGTGCCAGCAGTTTAGAACTAGCGGGGGATGAGCAGTTCTTC.

This clonotype has more than one count but fewer than ten. The rearrangement joins TRBV6-5 to TRBJ1-2; a weak D match, TRBD1 (5 bases). The CDR3 runs to 15 residues. Trimming cost V 2 bases and J 0 bases, with 10 bases left between them. From germline, CDR1 is MNHEY and CDR2 SVGAGI. This CDR3 reads CASSYPTATNYGYTF. The DNA of the CDR3 is TGTGCCAGCAGTTACCCGACAGCTACTAACTATGGCTACACCTTC.

This clonotype was recorded many times. This sequence joins TRBV10-3 and TRBJ1-5, with a weak D call TRBD1 (5 bases). The germline gives CDR1 ENHRY, CDR2 SYGVKD. This CDR3 is 14 amino acids long. Trimming pared 8 bases from V and 6 bases from J, leaving 17 bases between. The CDR3 region has the DNA TGTGCCATCGCCTCGGGAGGGGACGGTCAGCCCCAGCATTTT. This encodes CAIASGGDGQPQHF.

A few counts support this clonotype. The chain has TRBV20-1 and TRBJ1-5; 8 bases align to TRBD1. V dropped 1 base and J dropped 0; count of bases not matched to a gene: 2. The CDR3 covers 15 residues. Germline assignment: CDR1 DFQATT and CDR2 SNEGSKA (reference sequence). CDR3 bases: TGCAGTGCTAGAGGAGGACAGGGTAGCAATCAGCCCCAGCATTTT. This encodes CSARGGQGSNQPQHF.

This chain uses TRBV20-1 with TRBJ2-3, with D uncertain. CDR1 DFQATT and CDR2 SNEGSKA come from the germline V gene (reference sequence). The V end was cut by 3 bases, the J end by 2 bases, with 9 bases between. The CDR3 has 13 amino acids. The CDR3 sequence: CSASRIDTDTQYF. The CDR3 nucleotides read TGCAGTGCTAGCCGGATAGACACAGATACGCAGTATTTT.